One and the same sample provided the 28 T cell receptor beta chains below, sequenced in a study of blood T cell repertoires in COVID-19. Some clones are missing from TCRdb's copy, which holds only in-frame ones; the method was immunoSEQ multiplex PCR. The sample holds some 140,000 clones, roughly four fifths seen once. Sample: peripheral blood. All receptors derive from a woman of 80 years or more with acute or convalescent COVID-19.

This chain uses TRBV6-5 with TRBJ1-1, with 7 positions matching TRBD1. Germline V gene lookup returns CDR1 MNHEY and CDR2 SVGAGI. V shed 7 bases and J 4 bases; nucleotides not matched to a gene: 6. The CDR3 runs to 13 residues. The CDR3 loop is CASNEGQFTEAFF. The CDR3 DNA sequence: TGTGCCAGCAACGAGGGACAGTTCACTGAAGCTTTCTTT.

V and J are TRBV24-1 and TRBJ2-3, with 14 bases identical to TRBD2. The junction had 8 bases not matched to a gene; V was cut back by 4 bases and J by 0 bases. The CDR3 has 19 amino acids. Germline CDR1 reads KGHDR; CDR2 reads SFDVKD. The DNA for the CDR3 is TGTGCCACCAGTGACCCGGGGACTAGCGGGGGCCTTAGCACAGATACGCAGTATTTT. Protein: CATSDPGTSGGLSTDTQYF.

The chain links TRBV19 to TRBJ2-7; a weak D match, TRBD2 (6 bases). Germline-derived CDR1 and CDR2 are LNHDA and SQIVND (reference sequence). The CDR3 spans 17 residues. The ends were cut back, 5 bases at V and 0 bases at J, with 20 bases in the middle. The DNA of the CDR3 is TGTGCCAGTAGTGCCCCTCTGCGGGGCTGGGGCTCCTACGAGCAGTACTTC. Its translation: CASSAPLRGWGSYEQYF.

This clone came up once. This chain links TRBV4-1 with TRBJ2-7, with TRBD2 matching over 9 bases. Germline values: CDR1 MGHRA, CDR2 YSYEKL. The CDR3 length is 19 residues. The junction had 14 bases not matched to a gene; V was cut back by 0 bases and J by 2 bases. CDR3 sequence reads: CASSQDPFRPSGTTYEQYF. The CDR3 DNA sequence: TGCGCCAGCAGCCAAGATCCCTTCCGCCCTAGCGGGACCACCTACGAGCAGTACTTC.

The rearrangement joins TRBV5-5 to TRBJ2-3, with D maybe TRBD1 (5 bases). With 1 base removed from V and 0 bases from J, the gap between germline ends came to 12 bases. The germline CDR1 and CDR2 sequences are SGHKS and YYEKEE (reference sequence). The CDR3 length is 16 residues. Written as DNA, the CDR3 is TGTGCCAGCAGCTTGACAGGCGCTACTAGCACAGATACGCAGTATTTT. It translates to CASSLTGATSTDTQYF.

The V and J genes are TRBV6-1 and TRBJ2-5; tentatively, D is TRBD1 (6 bases). Between the trimmed V and J ends, which lost 0 bases and 5 bases, there was a span of 16 bases. The CDR3 has 16 amino acids. The germline CDR1 and CDR2 sequences are MNHNS and SASEGT. The DNA of the CDR3 is TGTGCCAGCAGTGAAGCGCGGCGGCAGGGGTTGGAGACCCAGTACTTC. It translates to CASSEARRQGLETQYF.

A single count supports this clone. The chain joins TRBV18 to TRBJ1-4; possibly TRBD1 for D (6 bases). This CDR3 is built from 14 residues. Trimming removed 8 bases from V and 0 bases from J, with 10 bases in between. The V gene's germline CDR1 is KGHSH and CDR2 LQKENI. The CDR3 DNA reads as TGTGCCAGCCACTGGACAGCAACTAATGAAAAACTGTTTTTT. Its translation is CASHWTATNEKLFF.

The chain recombines TRBV2 with TRBJ1-2, with 10 bases aligning to TRBD1. This CDR3 has 18 amino acids. V was clipped by 5 bases and J by 0 bases; unmatched bases: 12. Germline CDR1 SNHLY, CDR2 FYNNEI. Written as DNA, the CDR3 is TGTGCCAGCAGTCCAAGGTCGGACAGGGGGGGACCTAACTATGGCTACACCTTC. Protein: CASSPRSDRGGPNYGYTF.

This clone has just a few counts. CDR3 nucleotides: TGTGCCAGTAGTATCGGGGACTATAATGAAAAACTGTTTTTT. Amino acid sequence: CASSIGDYNEKLFF. The J gene is TRBJ1-4, the V gene TRBV19; possible D gene TRBD1, 5 bases. The length of the CDR3 is 14 residues. Germline V lookup: CDR1 LNHDA, CDR2 SQIVND (reference sequence). The ends were cut back, 3 bases at V and 4 bases at J, with 9 bases in the middle.

The chain employs TRBV2 and TRBJ2-7, with TRBD2 as a possible D gene (6 bases). The CDR3 consists of 12 residues. CDR1 SNHLY and CDR2 FYNNEI come from the germline V gene. V lost 3 bases and J lost 5, with 8 bases in between. This CDR3 is CASSDTGDEQYF. CDR3 in DNA: TGTGCCAGCAGTGACACGGGAGACGAGCAGTACTTC.

The chain couples TRBV5-1 to TRBJ2-1; 9 bases are a match to TRBD2. V lost 6 bases, J lost 6 bases, and 10 bases stayed unmatched. Germline loops: CDR1 SGHRS, CDR2 YFSETQ. CDR3 length: 15 amino acids. This chain's CDR3 is CASTPSGAVGNEQFF. The CDR3 nucleotides are TGCGCCAGCACCCCTAGCGGGGCGGTGGGCAATGAGCAGTTCTTC.

This chain links TRBV11-2 with TRBJ1-2; tentatively, D is TRBD1 (5 bases). Deletions cut 5 bases from V and 4 bases from J, with 23 bases between. The CDR3 has 17 residues. In germline, CDR1 is SGHAT, CDR2 FQNNGV. CDR3 amino acids: CASSDPLGQLKSYGYTF. In nucleotides, the CDR3 is TGTGCCAGCAGCGACCCTCTGGGGCAGTTGAAGTCCTATGGCTACACCTTC.

This sequence joins TRBV6-2 or TRBV6-3 and TRBJ1-5; maybe TRBD1 (5 bases). Germline-derived CDR1 and CDR2 are MNHEY and SVGEGT. CDR3 size: 13 residues. The ends were cut back, 6 bases at V and 3 bases at J, with 9 bases in the middle. The CDR3 sequence: CASSRQLNQPQHF. The DNA of the CDR3 is TGTGCCAGCAGCAGACAGCTCAATCAGCCCCAGCATTTT.

This sequence joins TRBV10-3 and TRBJ2-7; D not resolved. The CDR3 is made up of 15 amino acids. The germline V gene has CDR1 ENHRY and CDR2 SYGVKD. V lost 2 bases, J lost 3 bases, and 14 bases lay in between. In DNA form, the CDR3 reads TGTGCCATCAGTGAGGGCCTGCCTAGTCGCTACGAGCAGTACTTC. Translated, it gives CAISEGLPSRYEQYF.

The chain has TRBV27 and TRBJ1-6; 7 bases agree with TRBD1. The length of the CDR3 is 15 residues. Germline V gene sequence: CDR1 MNHEY, CDR2 SMNVEV (reference sequence). V was clipped by 5 bases and J by 5 bases; unmatched bases: 6. This chain's CDR3 is CASSPLDRNNSPLHF. CDR3 DNA sequence: TGTGCCAGCAGTCCACTGGACAGGAATAATTCACCCCTCCACTTT.

The V gene is TRBV7-2, the J gene TRBJ2-5, with 7 nucleotides matching TRBD1. This CDR3 is 14 amino acids long. Germline values: CDR1 SGHTA, CDR2 FQGNSA. Trimming took 5 bases from V and 4 from J; bases not matched to a gene: 7. CDR3 amino acids: CASSTGQRRETQYF. The DNA of the CDR3 is TGTGCCAGCAGCACGGGACAGAGAAGAGAGACCCAGTACTTC.

The chain joins TRBV13 to TRBJ1-1; D might be TRBD1 (5 bases). Trimming cost V 5 bases and J 0 bases, with 10 bases left between them. CDR3 size: 14 residues. The V gene's germline CDR1 is PRHDT and CDR2 FYEKMQ (reference sequence). CDR3 loop: CASSLRALNTEAFF. In nucleotides, the CDR3 is TGTGCCAGCAGCCTCAGGGCATTGAACACTGAAGCTTTCTTT.

This clone was detected a few times. The V call is TRBV7-2, the J call TRBJ2-1; maybe TRBD2 (5 bases). CDR3 length equals 13 residues. V lost 5 bases, J lost 6 bases, and 11 bases lay in between. Germline V gene sequence: CDR1 SGHTA, CDR2 FQGNSA. The CDR3 coding sequence is TGTGCCAGCAGCGCATACACTAGCAATGAGCAGTTCTTC. Translated: CASSAYTSNEQFF.

This chain uses TRBV3-1 (or the pseudogene TRBV3-2) with TRBJ1-2; D call uncertain. Deletions cut 5 bases from V and 2 bases from J, with 9 bases between. Germline V CDR1 and CDR2: LGHDT, YNNKEL (reference sequence). The CDR3 is 13 amino acids. CDR3 in DNA: TGTGCCAGCAGCGACGGGGAGAACTATGGCTACACCTTC. Its translation: CASSDGENYGYTF.

The chain couples TRBV19 to TRBJ1-1; 12 bases align to TRBD1. Germline V gene lookup returns CDR1 LNHDA and CDR2 SQIVND (reference sequence). V dropped 3 bases and J dropped 9; count of bases not matched to a gene: 2. This CDR3 is 13 amino acids long. In DNA, the CDR3 is TGTGCCAGTAGTATCCGGGACAGGGGGCAAGCTTTCTTT. Translated, it gives CASSIRDRGQAFF.

The V and J genes are TRBV6-6 and TRBJ1-6; the D gene is possibly TRBD1 (5 bases). The CDR3 length is 17 residues. Germline CDR1 reads MNHNY; CDR2 reads SVGAGI (reference sequence). V gave up 5 bases and J gave up 5 bases, with 19 bases separating them. The CDR3 loop is CASSLRGGAWNNSPLHF. CDR3 coding DNA: TGTGCCAGCAGTCTTAGGGGCGGGGCTTGGAATAATTCACCCCTCCACTTT.

The chain combines TRBV6-1 with TRBJ1-4; D not certain. V was shortened by 1 base and J by 8 bases, with 11 bases between the two germline ends. This CDR3 has 14 amino acids. The germline V gene encodes CDR1 MNHNS and CDR2 SASEGT. The CDR3 is CASSEGGIGEKLFF. In DNA, the CDR3 is TGTGCCAGCAGTGAAGGAGGGATTGGGGAAAAACTGTTTTTT.

V usage is TRBV27 and J usage is TRBJ1-2, with 9 bases lining up with TRBD1. Germline CDR1 reads MNHEY; CDR2 reads SMNVEV (reference sequence). The V and J ends lost 0 bases and 4 bases, in that order; junction bases with no gene match: 0. The CDR3 consists of 14 residues. CDR3 region: CASSLSGQGYGYTF. For the CDR3, the DNA is TGTGCCAGCAGTTTATCGGGACAGGGCTATGGCTACACCTTC.

This sequence joins TRBV2 and TRBJ1-4; D might be TRBD1 (6 bases). V lost 4 bases and J 3 bases, leaving 12 bases between the germline ends. The CDR3 length is 15 residues. Germline loops: CDR1 SNHLY, CDR2 FYNNEI. The CDR3 reads CASSAFTGSNEKLFF. CDR3 nucleotide sequence: TGTGCCAGCAGTGCCTTTACAGGGTCTAATGAAAAACTGTTTTTT.

Regarding this clone: The junction shows a germline mismatch at one end, possibly a read error. The chain combines TRBV6-6 with TRBJ2-1; 8 bases line up with TRBD1. The CDR3 runs 12 residues. Germline-derived CDR1 and CDR2 are MNHNY and SVGAGI (reference sequence). CDR3 sequence (DNA): TGTGCCAGCAGTTACCGGGTCGGGACAGGCCTCTTC. This encodes CASSYRVGTGLF.

The J gene is TRBJ2-3, the V gene TRBV7-9; unclear D gene. The CDR3 extends over 14 amino acids. Per germline, CDR1 SEHNR and CDR2 FQNEAQ (reference sequence). The V end lost 4 bases, the J end lost 3 bases, and 11 bases lay between the germline ends. CDR3 sequence: CASSSSHGTDTQYF. DNA for the CDR3: TGTGCCAGCAGCTCTTCCCACGGGACAGATACGCAGTATTTT.

This chain links TRBV5-4 with TRBJ2-2, with TRBD1 as a possible D gene (6 bases). V lost 0 bases and J 7 bases, leaving 10 bases between the germline ends. The germline V gene has CDR1 SGHNT and CDR2 YYREEE (reference sequence). The CDR3 extends over 14 amino acids. The CDR3 DNA reads as TGTGCCAGCAGCTTGGCCCAGGGGCACGGGGAGCTGTTTTTT. Protein sequence: CASSLAQGHGELFF.

CDR3: CASSRSGGADTQYF. The CDR3 DNA is TGTGCCAGCAGCCGTAGCGGGGGAGCAGATACGCAGTATTTT. V usage is TRBV11-3 and J usage is TRBJ2-3, with 9 positions matching TRBD2. Trimming took 5 bases from V and 4 from J; bases not matched to a gene: 4. The CDR3 totals 14 residues. Germline lookup yields CDR1 SGHNT and CDR2 YENEEA.